What follows are 30 T cell receptor beta chains derived from one specimen sequenced in a study of blood T cells in healthy people across ages. The second PCR ran about 6 to 12 cycles with a sample-barcoded 5' primer and J-beta primers. TCRdb reanalysed the 5' RACE reads using MiXCR and keeps one entry per CDR3 protein. In the table there are around 1.5 million distinct CDR3 sequences, approximately 59% of which are singletons. Material: blood. These receptors were obtained from a man younger than 30 in good health.

The chain joins TRBV12-3 or TRBV12-4 to TRBJ1-2, with D uncertain. This CDR3 comprises 13 residues. V shed 6 bases and J shed 6 bases, with 14 bases lying between them. The CDR3 loop reads CASSSGRGDGYTF. CDR3 coding DNA: TGTGCCAGCAGCTCCGGACGTGGCGATGGCTACACCTTC.

DNA of the CDR3: TGTGCCAGCAGCTTAGCTGGTCCAGGGTATGGCTACACCTTC. Translated, it gives CASSLAGPGYGYTF. The chain links TRBV7-2 to TRBJ1-2, with TRBD1 as a possible D gene (5 bases). Per the germline V gene, CDR1 is SGHTA and CDR2 is FQGNSA. V dropped 0 bases and J dropped 5 bases, with 10 bases sitting between them. The CDR3 extends over 14 amino acids.

Remarks on this clonotype: The junction shows a germline mismatch at one end, possibly a read error. This chain uses TRBV4-2 with TRBJ2-1; D unclear. The CDR3 is 13 amino acids. Germline V gene sequence: CDR1 LGHNA, CDR2 YNFKEQ. The CDR3 DNA is TGTGCCAGCAGCCAAGACCCCTACTATGAGCAGTTCTTC. It yields the protein CASSQDPYYEQFF.

This chain uses TRBV2 with TRBJ2-5; D is unclear. The V and J ends lost 7 bases and 1 base respectively, with 13 bases between them. The germline V gene encodes CDR1 SNHLY and CDR2 FYNNEI. CDR3 length equals 14 residues. In DNA, the CDR3 is TGTGCCAGCATGGAATTAAGGGTCCAAGAGACCCAGTACTTC. It encodes CASMELRVQETQYF.

Turning to this clonotype: The junction differs from germline at one of its ends, possibly a read error. The chain carries TRBV20-1 and TRBJ2-1; 13 nucleotides match TRBD2. CDR3 length: 16 amino acids. Germline lookup yields CDR1 DFQATT and CDR2 SNEGSKA (reference sequence). The CDR3 loop is CSARGTSGSSYKEQFF. Written as DNA, the CDR3 is TGCAGTGCTAGAGGGACTAGCGGGAGCTCCTACAAGGAGCAGTTCTTC.

This clonotype was seen once. This may be a read error, as it is one base from a much larger clone. This rearrangement joins TRBV6-1 to TRBJ2-7; TRBD1 or TRBD2 may be the D gene (6 bases each). V was pared by 0 bases and J by 2 bases, with 14 bases between. The CDR3 runs 16 residues. The germline V gene encodes CDR1 MNHNS and CDR2 SASEGT. CDR3 amino acids: CASSEATRGEAYEQYF. The CDR3 bases are TGTGCCAGCAGTGAAGCAACAAGGGGGGAAGCCTACGAGCAGTACTTC.

This sequence joins TRBV15 and TRBJ2-4; D is perhaps TRBD2 (6 bases). The length of the CDR3 is 14 residues. V was shortened by 6 bases and J by 5 bases, with 14 bases between the two germline ends. Looked up from germline, CDR1 is LNHNV and CDR2 is YYDKDF (reference sequence). CDR3 residues: CATRPSAGQNIQYF. The CDR3 region has the DNA TGTGCCACCAGGCCGTCAGCGGGTCAAAACATTCAGTACTTC.

The chain has TRBV6-1 and TRBJ2-3; 7 bases line up with TRBD2. The CDR3 sequence is 16 residues long. Unmatched junction bases numbered 7, after V lost 1 base and J lost 3 bases. Germline V lookup: CDR1 MNHNS, CDR2 SASEGT. CDR3 in DNA: TGTGCCAGCAGTGAAGAGTCAGCGGGGACGACAGATACGCAGTATTTT. Amino acid sequence: CASSEESAGTTDTQYF.

The J gene is TRBJ2-3, the V gene TRBV7-9; D remains ambiguous. This CDR3 comprises 13 residues. The ends were cut back, 5 bases at V and 6 bases at J, with 12 bases in the middle. CDR1 is SEHNR and CDR2 is FQNEAQ in the germline V gene (reference sequence). The CDR3 DNA follows: TGTGCCAGCAGCCCGTATAACGGGGATACGCAGTATTTT. Amino acids: CASSPYNGDTQYF.

This clonotype was seen only once. The chain is built from TRBV7-8 and TRBJ2-6; no clear D gene. The CDR3 is 17 residues long. Trimming took 1 base from V and 0 from J, leaving 10 bases between them. Germline CDR1 reads SGHVS; CDR2 reads FQNEAQ. CDR3 coding DNA: TGTGCCAGCAGCTTAGGGGTCGTTCACTCTGGGGCCAACGTCCTGACTTTC. It is translated as CASSLGVVHSGANVLTF.

The CDR3 is CASSPVGGSTYEQYF. The DNA for the CDR3 is TGCGCCAGCAGCCCCGTGGGGGGCTCCACCTACGAGCAGTACTTC. The chain uses TRBV5-1 and TRBJ2-4; D might be TRBD1 or TRBD2, each matching 6 bases. Near its end, the DNA agrees better with TRBJ2-7, so the J call may be wrong. The CDR3 is 15 amino acids. Germline values: CDR1 SGHRS, CDR2 YFSETQ.

This chain uses TRBV21-1 with TRBJ2-5; the D call of TRBD1 is as the table states it, not checked on the DNA. TRBV21-1 is given as a pseudogene. The CDR3 runs 17 residues. CDR3 in amino acids: CASSKDTGTGLQETQYF. In DNA, the CDR3 is TGTGCCAGCAGCAAGGACACCGGGACAGGGCTACAAGAGACCCAGTACTTC.

This clonotype was counted a single time. Written as DNA, the CDR3 is TGTGCCAGTAGTATATCCGGAGATACGCAGTATTTT. This sequence encodes CASSISGDTQYF. The chain couples TRBV19 to TRBJ2-3, with unresolved D. Trimming removed 2 bases at V and 5 bases at J, with 5 bases between. The CDR3 sequence is 12 residues long. Per germline, CDR1 LNHDA and CDR2 SQIVND (reference sequence).

This chain uses TRBV5-1 with TRBJ1-5; 11 bases are a match to TRBD1. With V trimmed by 0 bases and J by 4 bases, 3 bases remained unmatched. The CDR3 runs to 16 residues. CDR1 and CDR2 from the germline V gene are SGHRS and YFSETQ. CDR3 residues: CASSLGDRGENQPQHF. CDR3 DNA: TGCGCCAGCAGCTTGGGGGACAGGGGGGAAAATCAGCCCCAGCATTTT.

This clonotype was seen a handful of times. The chain has TRBV27 and TRBJ2-1; 10 nucleotides match TRBD1. The CDR3 contains 15 residues. Germline values: CDR1 MNHEY, CDR2 SMNVEV (reference sequence). The trim removed 6 bases at V and 5 bases at J, leaving 7 bases unmatched. The CDR3 DNA sequence: TGTGCCAGCAGCTACCGGGACAGGGGAGACAATGAGCAGTTCTTC. It yields the protein CASSYRDRGDNEQFF.

The V gene is TRBV30, the J gene TRBJ1-1, with a tentative D call TRBD1 (5 bases). The CDR3 runs to 11 residues. V shed 3 bases and J shed 5 bases, with 7 bases lying between them. Germline V CDR1 and CDR2: GTSNPN, SVGIG (reference sequence). The CDR3 sequence is CAWRGETEAFF. For the CDR3, the DNA is TGTGCCTGGAGAGGGGAAACTGAAGCTTTCTTT.

The chain couples TRBV7-9 to TRBJ2-4, with D perhaps matching TRBD1 (7 bases). Looked up from germline, CDR1 is SEHNR and CDR2 is FQNEAQ (reference sequence). The CDR3 consists of 14 residues. Trimming shortened V by 5 bases and J by 6 bases, and 14 bases separated the two germline ends. The CDR3 sequence is CASSVYRGGNIQYF. The CDR3, as DNA: TGTGCCAGCAGCGTATACAGGGGAGGAAACATTCAGTACTTC.

This clonotype was picked up a small number of times. The chain has TRBV29-1 and TRBJ2-7, with D maybe TRBD1 (6 bases). Trimming left V 3 bases short and J 2 bases short, with 11 bases between. This CDR3 spans 13 amino acids. Germline-derived CDR1 and CDR2 are SQVTM and ANQGSEA. The CDR3 nucleotides read TGCAGCGTTGAGGGGACACCTGCCTACGAGCAGTACTTC. Translation gives CSVEGTPAYEQYF.

This chain connects TRBV12-3 or TRBV12-4 to TRBJ2-1; possible D gene TRBD2, 6 bases. V lost 2 bases to trimming and J lost 7 bases, with 15 bases between them. The CDR3 has 15 amino acids. CDR3 coding DNA: TGTGCCAGCAGTTTAAGACTAGACCCCGGGAATGAGCAGTTCTTC. Protein: CASSLRLDPGNEQFF.

V and J are TRBV6-5 and TRBJ2-1, with 9 bases lining up with TRBD2. CDR3 length: 15 residues. V lost 6 bases, J lost 8 bases, and 11 bases stayed unmatched. CDR1 and CDR2 (germline): MNHEY, SVGAGI. This CDR3 reads CASSPGASGTYEQFF. The CDR3 nucleotides read TGTGCCAGCAGCCCCGGGGCTAGCGGGACTTATGAGCAGTTCTTC.

The chain is built from TRBV15 and TRBJ2-1; D is uncertain. The germline V and J ends were trimmed by 1 base and 2 bases, with 9 bases remaining between them. Germline V CDR1 and CDR2: LNHNV, YYDKDF (reference sequence). The CDR3 runs 15 residues. In DNA form, the CDR3 reads TGTGCCACCAGCAGAGGAAATAGCCCCTACAATGAGCAGTTCTTC. Encoded protein: CATSRGNSPYNEQFF.

The chain recombines TRBV20-1 with TRBJ1-1, with 8 bases matching TRBD1. Germline V CDR1 and CDR2: DFQATT, SNEGSKA (reference sequence). V was clipped by 0 bases and J by 4 bases; unmatched bases: 7. The CDR3 is 15 residues long. The DNA for the CDR3 is TGCAGTGCTAGAGATCTCGGACAGGGCACCACTGAAGCTTTCTTT. Amino acids: CSARDLGQGTTEAFF.

This chain links TRBV12-3 or TRBV12-4 with TRBJ2-5, with TRBD2 matching 10 bases. CDR3 length: 15 residues. Trimming took 1 base from V and 11 from J; bases not matched to a gene: 10. CDR3 amino acids: CASSLVSGGADEQYF. Written as DNA, the CDR3 is TGTGCCAGCAGTTTAGTGAGCGGGGGGGCAGATGAGCAGTACTTC.

To note about this clonotype: A junction boundary mismatches the germline segment, possibly from a read error. The V and J genes are TRBV4-1 and TRBJ2-7, with 8 bases that match TRBD1. The CDR3 length is 14 residues. Germline V lookup: CDR1 MGHRA, CDR2 YSYEKL. CDR3 amino acids: CASSLGTGLYGQYF. CDR3 sequence (DNA): TGCGCCAGCAGCCTTGGGACAGGCCTTTACGGGCAGTACTTC.

Points on this clonotype: A read error may account for a junction end that differs from germline. The rearrangement links TRBV27 to TRBJ2-1; maybe TRBD2 (5 bases). There are 15 residues in the CDR3. Germline values: CDR1 MNHEY, CDR2 SMNVEV (reference sequence). CDR3 nucleotides: TGTGCCAGCAGTTTGAGGACGGGAAAGAACAATGTGCAGTTCTTC. It yields the protein CASSLRTGKNNVQFF.

Written as DNA, the CDR3 is TGTGCCAGCAGCCAAGTACCTAGCGGGAGGGCCGACACCGGGGAGCTGTTTTTT. This translates into CASSQVPSGRADTGELFF. The rearrangement joins TRBV4-2 to TRBJ2-2; the match to TRBD2 covers 12 bases. J gave up 3 bases and V 1 base, and 6 bases lay outside the gene matches. There are 18 residues in the CDR3. Looked up from germline, CDR1 is LGHNA and CDR2 is YNFKEQ.

The chain uses TRBV7-2 and TRBJ2-7; either TRBD1 or TRBD2 may supply D (5 bases each). Germline V lookup: CDR1 SGHTA, CDR2 FQGNSA. There are 14 residues in the CDR3. V was clipped by 4 bases and J by 6 bases, with 16 bases between them. CDR3 bases: TGTGCCAGCAGCTCAGGGAGAGAGCTTAGCGAGCAGTACTTC. Translated: CASSSGRELSEQYF.

This chain links TRBV2 with TRBJ2-7, with a tentative D call TRBD2 (5 bases). This CDR3 region has 16 residues. Germline loops: CDR1 SNHLY, CDR2 FYNNEI. V was trimmed by 8 bases and J by 7 bases, leaving 27 bases between them. As DNA, the CDR3 is TGTGCCAGCGGGTCCATTCGGGCGGGCGGATACAATGAGCAGTACTTC. This encodes CASGSIRAGGYNEQYF.

This chain uses TRBV6-1 with TRBJ2-1, with 8 nucleotides matching TRBD2. CDR1 MNHNS and CDR2 SASEGT come from the germline V gene. J lost 10 bases, V lost 3 bases, and 17 bases had no gene match. The CDR3 spans 17 residues. CDR3 sequence (DNA): TGTGCCAGCAGTGACAGGGAACCGGGACTAGGACCCGGGGAGCAGTTCTTC. It codes for CASSDREPGLGPGEQFF.

This clonotype was seen only a few times. This rearrangement joins TRBV25-1 to TRBJ2-7; 8 nucleotides match TRBD2. The end of the DNA aligns better with TRBJ2-5, so the J call may be wrong. Germline V lookup: CDR1 MGHDK, CDR2 SYGVNS. The CDR3 has 14 residues. The CDR3 sequence: CASSPAGGWETQYF. The CDR3 DNA reads TGTGCCAGCAGCCCCGCGGGGGGCTGGGAGACCCAGTACTTC.